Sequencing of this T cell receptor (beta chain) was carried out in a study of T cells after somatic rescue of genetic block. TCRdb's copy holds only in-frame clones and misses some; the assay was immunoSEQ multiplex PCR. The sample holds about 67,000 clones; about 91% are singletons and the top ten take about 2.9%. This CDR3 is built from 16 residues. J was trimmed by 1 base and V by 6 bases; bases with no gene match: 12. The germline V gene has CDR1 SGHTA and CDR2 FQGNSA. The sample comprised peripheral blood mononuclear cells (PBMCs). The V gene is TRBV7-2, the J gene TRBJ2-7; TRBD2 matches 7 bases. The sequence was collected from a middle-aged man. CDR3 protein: CASSRGRDYLSYEQYF. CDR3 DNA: TGTGCCAGCAGTCGAGGTCGGGACTACTTATCCTACGAGCAGTACTTC. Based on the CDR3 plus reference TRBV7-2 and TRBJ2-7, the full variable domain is GAGVSQSPSNKVTEKGKDVELRCDPISGHTALYWYRQSLGQGLEFLIYFQGNSAPDKSGLPSDRFSAERTGGSVSTLTIQRTQQEDSAVYLCASSRGRDYLSYEQYFGPGTRLTVT.